This T cell receptor (beta chain) emerged from a study of cytomegalovirus exposure and HLA in healthy donors. Study results and caveats: Later analysis demonstrated an association between a missense DCLRE1C variant and TCR beta V- and J-gene trimming. Most TCR sequences proved rare, with some public TCRs found in many donors.

Deletions cut 9 bases from V and 2 bases from J, with 14 bases between. This CDR3 is 14 amino acids long. CDR1 and CDR2 (germline): MDHEN, SYDVKM. With regard to this clone: Its antigen is unknown.

A multiplex PCR was run with 60 Vbeta primers and 13 Jbeta primers. Sequenced by immunoSEQ multiplex PCR; TCRdb stores in-frame clones only, minus some. The sample contains approximately 160,000 clones, over 70% of which appear only once. The sequence derives from a man aged 25 to 40 in good health and CMV-seropositive. The rearrangement links TRBV28 to TRBJ2-1; D is uncertain. Material: PBMCs. The CDR3 DNA reads TGTGCCAGTGCCGGCGGATTTCCCTACAATGAGCAGTTCTTC. Translation gives CASAGGFPYNEQFF.